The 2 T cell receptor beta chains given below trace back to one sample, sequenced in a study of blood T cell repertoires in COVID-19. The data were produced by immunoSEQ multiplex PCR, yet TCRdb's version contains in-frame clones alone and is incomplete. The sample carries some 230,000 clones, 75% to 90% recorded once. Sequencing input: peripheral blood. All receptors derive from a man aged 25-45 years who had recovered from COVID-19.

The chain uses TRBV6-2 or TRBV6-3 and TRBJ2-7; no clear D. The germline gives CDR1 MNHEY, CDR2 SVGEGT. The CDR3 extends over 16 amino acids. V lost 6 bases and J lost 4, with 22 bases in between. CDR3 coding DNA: TGTGCCAGCAGCCCTCCGGCGGCAACCCCTTCATACGAGCAGTACTTC. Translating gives CASSPPAATPSYEQYF.

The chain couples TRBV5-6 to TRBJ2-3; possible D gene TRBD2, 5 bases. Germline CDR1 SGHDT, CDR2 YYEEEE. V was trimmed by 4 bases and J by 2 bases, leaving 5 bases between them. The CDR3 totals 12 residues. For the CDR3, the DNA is TGTGCCAGCAGCGGACTCACAGATACGCAGTATTTT. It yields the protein CASSGLTDTQYF.